This note documents a single TCR beta chain sequence. CDR1 and CDR2 (germline): LNHDA, SQIVND (reference sequence). The CDR3 consists of 15 residues. V lost 5 bases and J lost 4; bases outside the gene matches: 8. Per the authors' pipeline: Estimation of nucleated cell counts was performed using reference gene primer amplification. The assay was immunoSEQ multiplex PCR, and TCRdb's table has in-frame clones only and misses some. V and J calls and clone size are those listed in that table; D and trimming were worked out from the DNA. The data show 500,000 to 600,000 clones, about 89% seen once. The data were obtained in a study of blood T cell repertoires in COVID-19. Overall study context: Some COVID-19 samples were acute and others convalescent; all came from the United States, Italy and Spain. Sources were T cells, B-cell-depleted T cells, or PBMCs; the material itself was cDNA or gDNA.

This receptor was obtained from a woman between 45 and 65 years old with COVID-19, enrolled during active disease. This chain joins TRBV19 and TRBJ1-1; TRBD1 agrees at 9 bases. Sequenced sample: peripheral blood. This CDR3 reads CASSPLQGAGTEAFF. DNA for the CDR3: TGTGCCAGTAGTCCGCTACAGGGGGCTGGCACTGAAGCTTTCTTT.